Each of the 9 T cell receptor beta chains below was sequenced from the same sample in a study of T cells after yellow fever vaccination. TCRdb processed the 5' RACE reads anew with MiXCR; each CDR3 protein has one entry. This table holds 500,000 to 650,000 distinct CDR3 sequences, approximately 16% found once. The sample consisted of PBMCs, taken 4 to 6 days after the first yellow fever vaccination. The origin of the receptors is a man between 18 and 29 years old who received the YFV17D yellow fever vaccine.

This clonotype has a handful of counts. The rearrangement links TRBV28 to TRBJ2-1, with 7 bases identical to TRBD1. In germline, CDR1 is MDHEN, CDR2 SYDVKM. The CDR3 spans 15 residues. Unmatched junction bases numbered 8, after V lost 5 bases and J lost 4 bases. For the CDR3, the DNA is TGTGCCAGCAGTCCAGCCGGGACAGCTTACAATGAGCAGTTCTTC. Protein: CASSPAGTAYNEQFF.

A few counts support this clonotype. The rearrangement joins TRBV7-9 to TRBJ2-1; D tentatively fits TRBD1 or TRBD2 (5 bases each). The CDR3 length is 17 residues. CDR1 SEHNR and CDR2 FQNEAQ come from the germline V gene (reference sequence). V lost 5 bases, J lost 6 bases, and 23 bases lay in between. The CDR3 DNA sequence: TGTGCCAGCAGCCAAGACAGACCTGAAGGGACCGGCAATGAGCAGTTCTTC. Protein sequence: CASSQDRPEGTGNEQFF.

The chain couples TRBV5-1 to TRBJ2-5; 9 nucleotides align to TRBD2. V lost 7 bases and J lost 5; bases outside the gene matches: 15. The CDR3 has 16 residues. Germline CDR1 reads SGHRS; CDR2 reads YFSETQ. The CDR3 DNA is TGCGCCAGCGGCACTTCAGGGACTAGCCCCTCCGAGACCCAGTACTTC. It translates to CASGTSGTSPSETQYF.

The rearrangement links TRBV5-1 to TRBJ2-5; 11 positions match TRBD2. CDR1 and CDR2 (germline): SGHRS, YFSETQ. V lost 4 bases to trimming and J lost 2 bases; unmatched junction nucleotides: 7. The CDR3 is made up of 16 amino acids. CDR3 sequence: CASSGGLAESQETQYF. Written as DNA, the CDR3 is TGCGCCAGCAGCGGGGGACTAGCGGAGTCTCAAGAGACCCAGTACTTC.

The genes are TRBV29-1 and TRBJ2-2; D gene ambiguous. The CDR3 covers 11 residues. CDR1 and CDR2 (germline): SQVTM, ANQGSEA. Trimming pared 4 bases from V and 5 bases from J, leaving 5 bases between. The CDR3 DNA is TGCAGCGTTGGGGGAACCGGGGAGCTGTTTTTT. As protein: CSVGGTGELFF.

The sample holds a few counts of this clonotype. The rearrangement joins TRBV25-1 to TRBJ1-1, with D perhaps matching TRBD1 (6 bases). The V and J ends lost 2 bases and 10 bases respectively, with 11 bases between them. Germline V gene lookup returns CDR1 MGHDK and CDR2 SYGVNS. This CDR3 is built from 12 residues. The CDR3 loop reads CASSEGGRGAFF. Written as DNA, the CDR3 is TGTGCCAGCAGTGAAGGGGGCAGGGGAGCTTTCTTT.

The J gene is TRBJ2-3, the V gene TRBV20-1; 7 nucleotides line up with TRBD2. This CDR3 has 13 amino acids. V shed 6 bases, J shed 2 bases, and the junction held 5 bases outside the gene matches. Germline V gene sequence: CDR1 DFQATT, CDR2 SNEGSKA (reference sequence). DNA for the CDR3: TGCAGTGCCCGGGGGGTTTTCACAGATACGCAGTATTTT. It yields the protein CSARGVFTDTQYF.

This clonotype appeared a few times. V usage is TRBV19 and J usage is TRBJ1-1, with 7 bases fitting TRBD1. Trimming removed 1 base from V and 6 bases from J; junction bases left unmatched: 11. Germline loops: CDR1 LNHDA, CDR2 SQIVND (reference sequence). The CDR3 consists of 16 residues. CDR3 coding DNA: TGTGCCAGTAGTATAGGAGGGGGCTTTTTTGTTGCTGAAGCTTTCTTT. Its protein product is CASSIGGGFFVAEAFF.

The V and J genes are TRBV6-2 or TRBV6-3 and TRBJ2-5; 9 bases match TRBD1. The length of the CDR3 is 14 residues. The V gene end was trimmed by 6 bases and the J gene end by 5 bases; junction bases not matched to a gene: 7. Per the germline V gene, CDR1 is MNHEY and CDR2 is SVGEGT. CDR3 residues: CASRPDRGLETQYF. The CDR3 bases are TGTGCCAGCAGACCGGACAGGGGTCTTGAGACCCAGTACTTC.